These T cell receptor beta chains were read from a single sample in a study of T cells of healthy individuals. TCRdb redid the calling of the 5' RACE reads with MiXCR, one entry per CDR3 protein. The top ten clones hold 15% to 20% of a sample with 45,000 to 60,000 distinct CDR3 sequences, around 15% of them seen once. Every receptor here comes from a human donor in good health. CDR3s include the opening cysteine and the closing phenylalanine or tryptophan. The D gene is left open where the match is weak. Rows give clone size only sometimes, using once, few, many, or a class for an expanded clone.

V gene,clone size,J gene,D gene,CDR3 DNA,CDR3 protein
TRBV5-4,many,TRBJ2-7,TRBD1,TGTGCCAGCAGCTTAGACAGGGGAAGCGAGCAGTACTTC,CASSLDRGSEQYF
TRBV13,.,TRBJ2-7,.,TGTGCCAGCAGCTTAGTTCGTTCCTACGAGCAGTACTTC,CASSLVRSYEQYF
TRBV9,many,TRBJ1-1,.,TGTGCCAGCAGCGAGGGGGTTCGGACTGAAGCTTTCTTT,CASSEGVRTEAFF
TRBV29-1,few,TRBJ1-2,TRBD1,TGCAGCGTTTTGACAGGGGGCAACGATGGCTACACCTTC,CSVLTGGNDGYTF
TRBV30,few,TRBJ1-2,.,TGTGCCTGGGACGCGAGCAGGAAGCTCTATGGCTACACCTTC,CAWDASRKLYGYTF
TRBV11-2,many,TRBJ2-4,.,TGTGCCAGCAGCTTATCTGGGCAGATACTAGCCAAAAACATTCAGTACTTC,CASSLSGQILAKNIQYF
TRBV7-2,many,TRBJ1-1,.,TGTGCCAGCAGCCCCGTTGTAGTAGCTTTCTTT,CASSPVVVAFF
TRBV20-1,many,TRBJ1-3,.,TGCAGTGCTAGTGACTTGTACTCTGGAAACACCATATATTTT,CSASDLYSGNTIYF
TRBV4-3,many,TRBJ2-5,TRBD2,TGCGCCAGCAGCCAAGGCCTGGCGGGGGGGGAAGAGACCCAGTACTTC,CASSQGLAGGEETQYF
TRBV7-7,many,TRBJ2-5,TRBD1,TGTGCCAGCAGCCTACACGCGACAGGGGAAGAGACCCAGTACTTC,CASSLHATGEETQYF
TRBV5-1,few,TRBJ2-2,TRBD2,TGCGCCAGCACAACTAGCGGGAACACCGGGGAGCTGTTTTTT,CASTTSGNTGELFF
TRBV6-2/TRBV6-3,many,TRBJ1-1,.,TGTGCCACCTGCCGGCGGATGAACACTGAAGCTTTCTTT,CATCRRMNTEAFF
TRBV3-1,few,TRBJ1-1,.,TGTGCCAGCAGCCAAGGCCCTACAGGTCTTCATGAAGCTTTCTTT,CASSQGPTGLHEAFF
TRBV7-2,many,TRBJ2-2,TRBD1,TGTGCCAGCAGCTTTTCCCCGGGACAGATATTTAACACCGGGGAGCTGTTTTTT,CASSFSPGQIFNTGELFF
TRBV12-5,many,TRBJ1-2,.,TGTGCTAGTGGTGATCGACAGAGACACTATGGCTACACCTTC,CASGDRQRHYGYTF
TRBV5-4,many,TRBJ1-1,.,TGTGCCAGCAGCTTGGATCGACATCGGAACACTGAAGCTTTCTTT,CASSLDRHRNTEAFF
TRBV6-2/TRBV6-3,.,TRBJ1-1,.,TGTGCCAGCAGTTACGTTGTGAGAACTGAAGCTTTCTTT,CASSYVVRTEAFF
TRBV2,many,TRBJ2-1,TRBD2,TGTGCCAGCAGTCCGGGACTAGCGGACTACAATGAGCAGTTCTTC,CASSPGLADYNEQFF
TRBV10-3,few,TRBJ1-1,.,TGTGCCATCGGGCCTGGGGGGCCAAACACTGAAGCTTTCTTT,CAIGPGGPNTEAFF
TRBV5-1,many,TRBJ2-3,TRBD2,TGCGCCAGCAGCCCTGGAAGCGGGGGGGCCGAAGATACGCAGTATTTT,CASSPGSGGAEDTQYF
TRBV19,.,TRBJ1-1,.,TGTGCCAGTAGTACCCGGGAATCGGCTTTCTTT,CASSTRESAFF
TRBV6-2/TRBV6-3,few,TRBJ2-7,.,TGTGCCAGCAGTTACGGACCCTACGAGCAGTACTTC,CASSYGPYEQYF
TRBV7-2,.,TRBJ2-7,TRBD1,TGTGCCAGCAGCCCGACAGGGATAAGCTACGAGCAGTACTTC,CASSPTGISYEQYF